The next 17 T cell receptor beta chains were all read from a single sample in a study of PD-L1 blockade in urothelial cancer. Described time point: pretreatment peripheral blood. The repertoire was sequenced with immunoSEQ multiplex PCR; TCRdb's copy has only in-frame clones and lacks some. The repertoire holds about 85,000 clones, approximately 87% seen once, with about 15% in the top ten. The sample here was PBMCs, taken around atezolizumab (anti-PD-L1) treatment. The receptor source for this set is a man aged 55 to 70 with urothelial cancer.

V usage is TRBV30 and J usage is TRBJ2-7; D is uncertain. The CDR3 sequence is 11 residues long. CDR1 and CDR2 from the germline V gene are GTSNPN and SVGIG (reference sequence). V was cut by 2 bases and J by 7 bases, with 9 bases left in between. This CDR3 reads CAWSPAGEQYF. CDR3 nucleotide sequence: TGTGCCTGGAGTCCGGCCGGGGAGCAGTACTTC.

The CDR3 coding sequence is TGTGCCATCAGTGAGGCGGACTGGGGTCCTGAGCAGTTCTTC. Its translation is CAISEADWGPEQFF. The J gene is TRBJ2-1, the V gene TRBV10-3; maybe TRBD2 (5 bases). CDR1 ENHRY and CDR2 SYGVKD come from the germline V gene. CDR3 length: 14 amino acids. The V end lost 2 bases, the J end lost 9 bases, and 14 bases lay between the germline ends.

This chain connects TRBV9 to TRBJ1-1; a possible D gene is TRBD1 (6 bases). The CDR3 contains 16 residues. V shed 3 bases and J shed 4 bases, with 19 bases lying between them. Germline assignment: CDR1 SGDLS and CDR2 YYNGEE. This CDR3 reads CASSALRDTGPTEAFF. In DNA form, the CDR3 reads TGTGCCAGCAGCGCACTCCGGGACACCGGACCCACTGAAGCTTTCTTT.

The chain joins TRBV5-1 to TRBJ2-1, with D perhaps matching TRBD2 (5 bases). CDR1 is SGHRS, CDR2 YFSETQ, per germline. The CDR3 consists of 14 residues. The V gene lost 2 bases and the J gene lost 8 bases, with 14 bases spanning the gap. The CDR3 sequence is CASSFGGSQDEQFF. CDR3 DNA sequence: TGCGCCAGCAGCTTCGGCGGGTCGCAGGATGAGCAGTTCTTC.

The J gene is TRBJ2-1, the V gene TRBV5-1, with D tentatively TRBD2 (5 bases). Trimming stripped 6 bases from V and 5 bases from J, with 15 bases between. Germline-derived CDR1 and CDR2 are SGHRS and YFSETQ. This CDR3 has 14 residues. CDR3 protein: CASTLGSGNNEQFF. CDR3 coding DNA: TGCGCCAGCACCCTTGGTTCGGGAAACAATGAGCAGTTCTTC.

V gene TRBV10-2 combines with J gene TRBJ2-1; TRBD2 aligns across 13 bases. J was trimmed by 0 bases and V by 8 bases; bases with no gene match: 4. Looked up from germline, CDR1 is WSHSY and CDR2 is SAAADI. This CDR3 spans 16 amino acids. CDR3 amino acids: CASFRTSGSSYNEQFF. CDR3 DNA: TGCGCCAGCTTCCGGACTAGCGGGAGCTCCTACAATGAGCAGTTCTTC.

CDR3 sequence: CASSPKGLAGGAYEQYF. The CDR3 DNA is TGCGCCAGCAGCCCTAAGGGACTAGCGGGAGGGGCCTACGAGCAGTACTTC. V gene TRBV4-1 combines with J gene TRBJ2-7; 16 positions match TRBD2. CDR1 MGHRA and CDR2 YSYEKL come from the germline V gene. This CDR3 is 17 amino acids long. With V trimmed by 4 bases and J by 2 bases, 5 bases remained unmatched.

The CDR3 bases are TGTGCCAGCAGCTTAGGCAGGGTCAACGAAGCTTTCTTT. It codes for CASSLGRVNEAFF. The rearrangement joins TRBV7-9 to TRBJ1-1, with a tentative D call TRBD1 (5 bases). There are 13 residues in the CDR3. Trimming stripped 1 base from V and 8 bases from J, with 11 bases between. Germline loops: CDR1 SEHNR, CDR2 FQNEAQ (reference sequence).

The chain uses TRBV6-5 and TRBJ1-1, with 9 bases aligning to TRBD1. The CDR3 sequence is 15 residues long. J gave up 1 base and V 9 bases, and 9 bases lay outside the gene matches. Germline lookup yields CDR1 MNHEY and CDR2 SVGAGI. CDR3 coding DNA: TGTGCCAGTAGACAGGGGGATAGGAGGAACACTGAAGCTTTCTTT. Protein sequence: CASRQGDRRNTEAFF.

This chain joins TRBV2 and TRBJ2-7; 8 positions match TRBD2. This CDR3 spans 14 amino acids. Germline loops: CDR1 SNHLY, CDR2 FYNNEI. The trim removed 6 bases at V and 1 base at J, leaving 5 bases unmatched. CDR3 loop: CASRWGLESYEQYF. CDR3 sequence (DNA): TGTGCCAGCAGGTGGGGACTAGAGTCCTACGAGCAGTACTTC.

The V gene is TRBV28, the J gene TRBJ1-6; D ambiguous. Germline V lookup: CDR1 MDHEN, CDR2 SYDVKM. CDR3 size: 16 residues. V lost 4 bases, J lost 9 bases, and 19 bases lay in between. The CDR3 region has the DNA TGTGCCAGCAGTTCCCGGTTGGAGCCCAGCGGTTCACCCCTCCACTTT. This encodes CASSSRLEPSGSPLHF.

V is TRBV5-6 and J is TRBJ2-2, with a weak D call TRBD2 (5 bases). CDR1 and CDR2 (germline): SGHDT, YYEEEE. V was shortened by 4 bases and J by 1 base, with 8 bases between the two germline ends. The CDR3 sequence is 14 residues long. This CDR3 reads CASSRTRNTGELFF. The CDR3 region has the DNA TGTGCCAGCAGCCGAACTAGGAACACCGGGGAGCTGTTTTTT.

The chain is built from TRBV7-3 and TRBJ2-5; TRBD1 is a possible D gene (5 bases). The germline gives CDR1 SGHTA, CDR2 FQGTGA. Trimming stripped 4 bases from V and 2 bases from J, with 14 bases between. The CDR3 extends over 15 amino acids. CDR3 coding DNA: TGTGCCAGCAGCTACACAACAGGAAGACAAGAGACCCAGTACTTC. This gives the protein CASSYTTGRQETQYF.

V is TRBV21-1 and J is TRBJ1-2; the D call TRBD1 from the table was never checked on the DNA. TRBV21-1 corresponds to a pseudogene. The CDR3 is made up of 17 amino acids. CDR3 bases: TGTGCCAGCAGCAAAATTGGGGCGACAGTTACCAACTATGGCTACACCTTC. Its protein is CASSKIGATVTNYGYTF.

The chain employs TRBV11-2 and TRBJ2-7, with 7 bases that match TRBD1. With 1 base clipped from V and 4 bases from J, the junction kept 7 bases outside the gene matches. The CDR3 length is 15 residues. Germline loops: CDR1 SGHAT, CDR2 FQNNGV. The CDR3 nucleotides read TGTGCCAGCAGCTTAGGGGTCGGGACAGCTTACGAGCAGTACTTC. Translation: CASSLGVGTAYEQYF. The whole variable domain, remainder taken from reference TRBV11-2 and TRBJ2-7, is EAGVAQSPRYKIIEKRQSVAFWCNPISGHATLYWYQQILGQGPKLLIQFQNNGVVDDSQLPKDRFSAERLKGVDSTLKIQPAKLEDSAVYLCASSLGVGTAYEQYFGPGTRLTVT.

The DNA of the CDR3 is TGTGCCAGCAGTTTGGGACTAGCGGTTGAGACCCAGTACTTC. Translating it yields CASSLGLAVETQYF. This chain connects TRBV2 to TRBJ2-5, with 11 bases matching TRBD2. V trimming: 5 bases; J trimming: 5 bases; junction bases outside the gene matches: 4. This CDR3 region has 14 residues. The germline V gene has CDR1 SNHLY and CDR2 FYNNEI. The complete variable domain, with remaining parts taken from reference TRBV2 and TRBJ2-5, reads EPEVTQTPSHQVTQMGQEVILRCVPISNHLYFYWYRQILGQKVEFLVSFYNNEISEKSEIFDDQFSVERPDGSNFTLKIRSTKLEDSAMYFCASSLGLAVETQYFGPGTRLLVL.

This rearrangement joins TRBV5-1 to TRBJ2-3, with TRBD1 matching over 7 bases. CDR1 SGHRS and CDR2 YFSETQ come from the germline V gene. The CDR3 consists of 15 residues. The junction had 4 bases not matched to a gene; V was cut back by 1 base and J by 2 bases. The CDR3 DNA reads TGCGCCAGCAGCTTGACGGGACAGCCCACAGATACGCAGTATTTT. This translates into CASSLTGQPTDTQYF.